The T cell receptor beta chain under discussion was sequenced for a study of CD8+ T cells in alopecia areata (dated by TCRdb to the late 2010s). Regarding the research as a whole: The study used high-throughput TCRbeta sequencing to examine T cell clonal expansion in alopecia areata, in both the C3H/HeJ mouse model and human patients. Scalp clonality was compared among normal scalp (n=4), patchy alopecia areata scalp (n=8), and alopecia totalis/universalis scalp (n=8). Scalp tissue and sorted CD4+ and CD8+ peripheral blood T cells from patchy and totalis/universalis alopecia areata patients and from healthy controls were covered by human TCRbeta sequencing. TCRbeta CDR3 regions were amplified by immunoSEQ multiplex PCR using 35 Vbeta forward and 13 Jbeta reverse primers. RNA came from the PAXgene miRNA kit for fixed scalp, the miRNeasy kit for PBMCs, and the RNeasy kit for mouse skin. What the research found in general, with its limitations: TCR sequences shared between patients were less clear than in mice, possibly partly because of HLA diversity in the patient population. Compared with normal scalp, lesional scalp had higher clonality and more expanded CD8+ clones, particularly in alopecia totalis/universalis, a pattern that suggests antigenic drive. Unlike mouse skin, where gammadelta T cells dominate, normal human skin contains resident alphabeta T cells that get sequenced too, which complicates analysis of the scalp TCR repertoire.

As for this clone: The target of this receptor is not known. Base qualities are missing; no much larger clone stands one base away.

The library was prepared using the immunoSEQ multiplex PCR assay. To provide template for TCR sequencing, every sample had RNA extracted and reverse transcribed into cDNA. SuperScript III was used to make first-strand cDNA, primed with a 2:1 mix of oligo-dT and random hexamers. A synthetic immune receptor repertoire was used to measure amplification bias, and any remaining bias was corrected computationally. The original pipeline was this. Raw reads were preprocessed for error removal, and CDR3 was defined according to IMGT conventions as running from the conserved cysteine to phenylalanine. Clonality was computed as 1 minus the Shannon entropy, with the entropy normalized by log2 of the number of productive unique TCRs. Whether scalp clones were CD4 or CD8 was inferred by matching scalp TCRbeta sequences against CD4 and CD8 repertoires sorted from blood. TCRdb's version of the immuneACCESS table is confined to in-frame rearrangements and falls short of the full clone set. An unresolved V gene accounts for under half of the shortfall where checked; the remainder is of unknown origin. The DNA was the basis for D and trimming; V, J and clone size are from that table. Counted in this sample were 95,000 to 150,000 clones; 47% of them appeared once. In total, the top ten clones hold 10% of the sample.

From alopecia areata patients, peripheral blood was collected along with lesional scalp punch biopsies. PBMCs were separated by density centrifugation and stained for CD3, CD4 and CD8, after which CD4+ and CD8+ T cells were sorted on a FACSAria. Untreated alopecia areata patients were recruited as part of a multicenter biomarker study. In five patients from the biomarker study, the blood CD8+ T cells went through an additional sort into NKG2D-low and NKG2D-high fractions. The CDR3 goes from the cysteine to the phenylalanine over 13 residues. Just CDR3 DNA is preserved here, 39 bases in frame from base 1. The germline V gene encodes CDR1 GTSNPN and CDR2 SVGIG (reference sequence). Cut back by 6 bases and 8 bases, the V and J ends lie 17 bases apart.

The TCR was taken from a human donor with alopecia areata. This chain joins TRBV30 to TRBJ2-1; a tentative D match to TRBD1 spans 5 bases. Material for sequencing was NKG2D-low CD8+ T cells sorted from blood. The cell subset or site label on this specimen signifies: sorted CD8+ NKG2D-low blood T cells. The nucleotide sequence reads as follows: TGTGCCTGCGGTAGGACAACGGGCGATGAGCAGTTCTTC. Its translation is CACGRTTGDEQFF.